Listed below are T cell receptor beta chains from one sample, sequenced in a study of regulatory dendritic cells for organ transplantation. Profiled with immunoSEQ multiplex PCR; TCRdb holds only in-frame clones, not every one. This table holds around 19,000 clones, around 80% found once. Their antigen targets remain unknown. Sequenced material: memory CD4+ T cells from blood cultured with regulatory dendritic cells. The receptors derive from a human donor in good health. Each CDR3 is given with its conserved first and last residue. The order of the fields is CDR3 DNA, CDR3 protein, J gene, V gene, D gene, clone size. The D gene is left open where the match is weak. Rows may omit the clone size; those that give it use once, few, many or a size class.

cdr3_nt: TGTGCCACCATTCTACAACCCACTAGCGGTTCCTACAATGAGCAGTTCTTC; cdr3_aa: CATILQPTSGSYNEQFF; j_call: TRBJ2-1; v_call: TRBV7-8; d_call: TRBD2; clone_size: .
cdr3_nt: TGTGCCAGCGGTCCCGGGACTAGCGGCACAGATACGCAGTATTTT; cdr3_aa: CASGPGTSGTDTQYF; j_call: TRBJ2-3; v_call: TRBV7-2; d_call: TRBD2; clone_size: once
cdr3_nt: TGTGCCAGCAGCGTAGGGTTAGACAGTACGCAGTATTTT; cdr3_aa: CASSVGLDSTQYF; j_call: TRBJ2-3; v_call: TRBV9; d_call: .; clone_size: .
cdr3_nt: TGTGCCAGCAGCTACAGGGGGCATGGCTACACCTTC; cdr3_aa: CASSYRGHGYTF; j_call: TRBJ1-2; v_call: TRBV5-6; d_call: TRBD1; clone_size: .
cdr3_nt: TGTGCCAGCAGCCTATCGACTAGTCTCATTGGGGAGCAGTACTTC; cdr3_aa: CASSLSTSLIGEQYF; j_call: TRBJ2-7; v_call: TRBV11-2; d_call: .; clone_size: .
cdr3_nt: TGTGCCAGCAGCATGGGAGGACAGGGTATAAGGGACACCGGGGAGCTGTTTTTT; cdr3_aa: CASSMGGQGIRDTGELFF; j_call: TRBJ2-2; v_call: TRBV7-2; d_call: TRBD1; clone_size: .
cdr3_nt: TGCGCCAGCAGCCAAGTCCTATTAACTAGCGGGAGGGCCTACGAGCAGTACTTC; cdr3_aa: CASSQVLLTSGRAYEQYF; j_call: TRBJ2-7; v_call: TRBV4-1; d_call: TRBD2; clone_size: .
cdr3_nt: TGTGCCAGCAGCCCAAACCGGCAGGGTGAAGCTTTCTTT; cdr3_aa: CASSPNRQGEAFF; j_call: TRBJ1-1; v_call: TRBV27; d_call: .; clone_size: .
cdr3_nt: TGCGCCAGCAGCTTGGGGACTAGCGGATGGGGCACAGATACGCAGTATTTT; cdr3_aa: CASSLGTSGWGTDTQYF; j_call: TRBJ2-3; v_call: TRBV5-1; d_call: TRBD2; clone_size: once
cdr3_nt: TGTGCCAGCAGTCCGACTGATCAGAGCTCTGGGGCCAACGTCCTGACTTTC; cdr3_aa: CASSPTDQSSGANVLTF; j_call: TRBJ2-6; v_call: TRBV2; d_call: .; clone_size: once
cdr3_nt: TGTGCCAGCAGCTGGAGAGGCGGGGACAGGGGGAAGGGCTACACCTTC; cdr3_aa: CASSWRGGDRGKGYTF; j_call: TRBJ1-2; v_call: TRBV7-8; d_call: TRBD1; clone_size: .
cdr3_nt: TGTGCCAGCAGTTACGGTCAGATGGGAGGGGGCACTGAAGCTTTCTTT; cdr3_aa: CASSYGQMGGGTEAFF; j_call: TRBJ1-1; v_call: TRBV6-5; d_call: .; clone_size: .
cdr3_nt: TGTGCCAGCCTGAGGGACACTGAAGCTTTCTTT; cdr3_aa: CASLRDTEAFF; j_call: TRBJ1-1; v_call: TRBV6-4; d_call: .; clone_size: few
cdr3_nt: TGTGCCATCAGTGAGGGCGGAACAGTGGAGCTGCCGGTGGGCAATCAGCCCCAGCATTTT; cdr3_aa: CAISEGGTVELPVGNQPQHF; j_call: TRBJ1-5; v_call: TRBV10-3; d_call: .; clone_size: .
cdr3_nt: TGTGCCAGCAGCGATATTAGTAGCGGGAACGCCGGGGAGCTGTTTTTT; cdr3_aa: CASSDISSGNAGELFF; j_call: TRBJ2-2; v_call: TRBV9; d_call: TRBD2; clone_size: .
cdr3_nt: TGTGCCAGCATAGGGACAGGCCGATACGAGCAGTACTTC; cdr3_aa: CASIGTGRYEQYF; j_call: TRBJ2-7; v_call: TRBV27; d_call: TRBD1; clone_size: .
cdr3_nt: TGTGCCAGCAGCCCTGGACATCGAGCCAAAAACATTCAGTACTTC; cdr3_aa: CASSPGHRAKNIQYF; j_call: TRBJ2-4; v_call: TRBV11-1; d_call: .; clone_size: .
cdr3_nt: TGCAGCGTTGAAGATCAGGAGGGATACGAGCAGTACTTC; cdr3_aa: CSVEDQEGYEQYF; j_call: TRBJ2-7; v_call: TRBV29-1; d_call: .; clone_size: .
cdr3_nt: TGTGCCAGCAGCTCTGAGCTTGAAAAACTGTTTTTT; cdr3_aa: CASSSELEKLFF; j_call: TRBJ1-4; v_call: TRBV7-2; d_call: .; clone_size: once
cdr3_nt: TGTGCCAGCAGCGAGTTGGGGACAGATCTGTACCAAGAGACCCAGTACTTC; cdr3_aa: CASSELGTDLYQETQYF; j_call: TRBJ2-5; v_call: TRBV4-2; d_call: TRBD1; clone_size: .
cdr3_nt: TGTGCCAGCTCACCATTCGGCAACGAGCAGTACTTC; cdr3_aa: CASSPFGNEQYF; j_call: TRBJ2-7; v_call: TRBV18; d_call: .; clone_size: .
cdr3_nt: TGCGCCAGCAGCCAAGAGTTTTACGGGGCAAAGGGACGGGAGACCCAGTACTTC; cdr3_aa: CASSQEFYGAKGRETQYF; j_call: TRBJ2-5; v_call: TRBV4-3; d_call: .; clone_size: .
cdr3_nt: TGTGCCAGTAGTCCCCTGGACGGTGAAGAGACCCAGTACTTC; cdr3_aa: CASSPLDGEETQYF; j_call: TRBJ2-5; v_call: TRBV19; d_call: .; clone_size: .
cdr3_nt: TGTGCCAGCAGCCAAGTTGGGGTTCCGAACACTGAAGCTTTCTTT; cdr3_aa: CASSQVGVPNTEAFF; j_call: TRBJ1-1; v_call: TRBV14; d_call: .; clone_size: few
cdr3_nt: TGTGCCAGCAGTTCAGGGGGGGCCGGGACTTATCTCACCGGGGAGCTGTTTTTT; cdr3_aa: CASSSGGAGTYLTGELFF; j_call: TRBJ2-2; v_call: TRBV28; d_call: .; clone_size: .
cdr3_nt: TGTGCCAGCAGCCATTTCCGGGACAGAACCTACGAGCAGTACTTC; cdr3_aa: CASSHFRDRTYEQYF; j_call: TRBJ2-7; v_call: TRBV11-2; d_call: TRBD1; clone_size: .
cdr3_nt: TGCGCCAGCAGCTTGTCTAGCGGCACAGATACGCAGTATTTT; cdr3_aa: CASSLSSGTDTQYF; j_call: TRBJ2-3; v_call: TRBV5-1; d_call: .; clone_size: once
cdr3_nt: TGTGCCAGCAGCATGATGGGACACCCCTATGGCTACACCTTC; cdr3_aa: CASSMMGHPYGYTF; j_call: TRBJ1-2; v_call: TRBV21-1; d_call: .; clone_size: few
cdr3_nt: TGTGCCAGCAGCAAAGAAAGGGCCAGGGACGCAGATACGCAGTATTTT; cdr3_aa: CASSKERARDADTQYF; j_call: TRBJ2-3; v_call: TRBV21-1; d_call: .; clone_size: once
cdr3_nt: TGTGCCAGCTCACCTCTAGGACTAGCGGCTTCCTACAATGAGCAGTTCTTC; cdr3_aa: CASSPLGLAASYNEQFF; j_call: TRBJ2-1; v_call: TRBV18; d_call: TRBD2; clone_size: .
cdr3_nt: TGTGCCAGCAGTCGGGCGGGAGGAACAGGCACAGATACGCAGTATTTT; cdr3_aa: CASSRAGGTGTDTQYF; j_call: TRBJ2-3; v_call: TRBV6-4; d_call: TRBD2; clone_size: .
cdr3_nt: TGTGCCAGCAGCTTAGGGTCGACTGGTGAAGCTTTCTTT; cdr3_aa: CASSLGSTGEAFF; j_call: TRBJ1-1; v_call: TRBV7-9; d_call: .; clone_size: medium-sized
cdr3_nt: TGTGCCAGCAGCGCGATCGGACGGAACACGAACACTGAAGCTTTCTTT; cdr3_aa: CASSAIGRNTNTEAFF; j_call: TRBJ1-1; v_call: TRBV9; d_call: .; clone_size: .
cdr3_nt: TGTGCCAGCAGCCGGGCGGGGACCAAAAACATTCAGTACTTC; cdr3_aa: CASSRAGTKNIQYF; j_call: TRBJ2-4; v_call: TRBV9; d_call: .; clone_size: .
cdr3_nt: TGTGCCAGCAGCTCAAAAGCAGAGACGCAAGAGACCCAGTACTTC; cdr3_aa: CASSSKAETQETQYF; j_call: TRBJ2-5; v_call: TRBV5-4; d_call: .; clone_size: .
cdr3_nt: TGTGCCAGCACCACAGGGGCGGATGAGCAGTTCTTC; cdr3_aa: CASTTGADEQFF; j_call: TRBJ2-1; v_call: TRBV6-5; d_call: TRBD1; clone_size: .
cdr3_nt: TGTGCCAGCATTAGTGGGTTTAGGGGTGAGCAGTACTTC; cdr3_aa: CASISGFRGEQYF; j_call: TRBJ2-7; v_call: TRBV28; d_call: .; clone_size: .
cdr3_nt: TGTGCCAGCAGTTACGAGGGGGAGACCCAGTACTTC; cdr3_aa: CASSYEGETQYF; j_call: TRBJ2-5; v_call: TRBV6-6; d_call: .; clone_size: .
cdr3_nt: TGTGCCTGGAACAGAAATAATGAAAAACTGTTTTTT; cdr3_aa: CAWNRNNEKLFF; j_call: TRBJ1-4; v_call: TRBV30; d_call: .; clone_size: .
cdr3_nt: TGTGCCACCAGCAAAGCGGGAGGGTATACTAGCACAGATACGCAGTATTTT; cdr3_aa: CATSKAGGYTSTDTQYF; j_call: TRBJ2-3; v_call: TRBV15; d_call: TRBD2; clone_size: .
cdr3_nt: TGTGCCAGCAGACCTATTGACGGGACCCAGTACTTC; cdr3_aa: CASRPIDGTQYF; j_call: TRBJ2-5; v_call: TRBV6-5; d_call: .; clone_size: .
cdr3_nt: TGTGCCAGCAGAGGGACTAGCGGGCCTTCCTACGAGCAGTACTTC; cdr3_aa: CASRGTSGPSYEQYF; j_call: TRBJ2-7; v_call: TRBV2; d_call: TRBD2; clone_size: .
cdr3_nt: TGTGCCAGCAGCGACAGGACAGGGGGGTACGAGCAGTACTTC; cdr3_aa: CASSDRTGGYEQYF; j_call: TRBJ2-7; v_call: TRBV5-4; d_call: TRBD1; clone_size: .
cdr3_nt: TGTGCCAGCAGTTACGCGAGACTAGACCAAGAGACCCAGTACTTC; cdr3_aa: CASSYARLDQETQYF; j_call: TRBJ2-5; v_call: TRBV6-6; d_call: .; clone_size: .
cdr3_nt: TGTGCCAGCAGACAATACCCGGGGGCGGGGAATTCACCCCTCCACTTT; cdr3_aa: CASRQYPGAGNSPLHF; j_call: TRBJ1-6; v_call: TRBV7-2; d_call: .; clone_size: .
cdr3_nt: TGTGCCAGCAGCCCCACCTCGGGGACCGGTGAAGCTTTCTTT; cdr3_aa: CASSPTSGTGEAFF; j_call: TRBJ1-1; v_call: TRBV9; d_call: .; clone_size: .
cdr3_nt: TGTGCCAGCAGCCACCGAAATATAATGTCGACAGGGGTTAACTATGGCTACACCTTC; cdr3_aa: CASSHRNIMSTGVNYGYTF; j_call: TRBJ1-2; v_call: TRBV5-4; d_call: TRBD1; clone_size: .
cdr3_nt: TGTGCCAGCAGCTATACAGGTACTGAAGCTTTCTTT; cdr3_aa: CASSYTGTEAFF; j_call: TRBJ1-1; v_call: TRBV11-2; d_call: .; clone_size: .
cdr3_nt: TGTGCCAGCAGCCAAGATGGACAGGGGGCACGTGGCTACACCTTC; cdr3_aa: CASSQDGQGARGYTF; j_call: TRBJ1-2; v_call: TRBV4-2; d_call: TRBD1; clone_size: few
cdr3_nt: TGTGCCAGCAGCAAAGGAAGAGTGGGTTTGGGACAGGGGGCGAACGAGCAGTACTTC; cdr3_aa: CASSKGRVGLGQGANEQYF; j_call: TRBJ2-7; v_call: TRBV21-1; d_call: .; clone_size: .